One and the same sample provided the 27 T cell receptor beta chains below, sequenced in a study of T-cell memory formation after mild COVID-19. TCRdb passed the 5' RACE reads through MiXCR, listing each CDR3 protein once. This table holds hundreds of thousands of distinct CDR3 sequences, about 15% found once. The sample comprised PBMCs or a T cell subset sorted from them (not recorded which). Receptors originate from a man younger than 35 who had mild COVID-19 (a few samples of this study predate the infection). Cell type and time point are not known.

This clonotype was detected only a few times. The chain recombines TRBV5-1 with TRBJ2-1; 10 bases fit TRBD2. The germline V gene has CDR1 SGHRS and CDR2 YFSETQ. The CDR3 has 15 residues. Trimming cost V 4 bases and J 6 bases; bases outside gene matches: 7. CDR3 sequence (DNA): TGCGCCAGCAGCGCGAGCGGGGGGGTCTCCAATGAGCAGTTCTTC. Residues: CASSASGGVSNEQFF. The whole variable domain, remainder taken from reference TRBV5-1 and TRBJ2-1, is KAGVTQTPRYLIKTRGQQVTLSCSPISGHRSVSWYQQTPGQGLQFLFEYFSETQRNKGNFPGRFSGRQFSNSRSEMNVSTLELGDSALYLCASSASGGVSNEQFFGPGTRLTVL.

This clonotype has only a few counts. This chain uses TRBV5-5 with TRBJ2-2; TRBD1 might be the D (5 bases). Trimming took off 1 base at V and 3 bases at J, with 10 bases between the two ends. From germline, CDR1 is SGHKS and CDR2 YYEKEE (reference sequence). The CDR3 is 15 amino acids. As DNA, the CDR3 is TGTGCCAGCAGCTTGATGGGCAGGGACACCGGGGAGCTGTTTTTT. It specifies CASSLMGRDTGELFF.

The V and J genes are TRBV9 and TRBJ1-1; weak D call: TRBD1 (6 bases). Trimming pared 0 bases from V and 1 base from J, leaving 10 bases between. Germline CDR1 reads SGDLS; CDR2 reads YYNGEE. The CDR3 length is 15 residues. CDR3 loop: CASSVVGGGNTEAFF. DNA of the CDR3: TGTGCCAGCAGCGTAGTCGGGGGCGGGAACACTGAAGCTTTCTTT.

V is TRBV6-5 and J is TRBJ2-1; 8 nucleotides align to TRBD2. Germline CDR1 reads MNHEY; CDR2 reads SVGAGI. Germline trimming cut 0 bases from V and 10 bases from J; bases unmatched to any gene: 5. CDR3 length: 14 residues. The DNA for the CDR3 is TGTGCCAGCAGTTACTCCGGGGGGGCCCAGGAGCAGTTCTTC. Amino acids: CASSYSGGAQEQFF.

This clonotype showed up just a few times. The chain recombines TRBV7-6 with TRBJ2-1; TRBD2 matches 8 bases. Looked up from germline, CDR1 is SGHVS and CDR2 is FNYEAQ. The J segment lost 1 base and the V segment lost 2 bases, leaving 10 bases of the junction unmatched. The CDR3 consists of 18 residues. The CDR3 DNA sequence: TGTGCCAGCAGCTTAACTACTAGCGGTGCCGGTTCCTACAATGAGCAGTTCTTC. Encoded protein: CASSLTTSGAGSYNEQFF.

Only a few counts were recorded for this clonotype. This sequence joins TRBV19 and TRBJ2-1; a possible D gene is TRBD2 (6 bases). CDR3 size: 14 residues. Trimming removed 7 bases at V and 3 bases at J, with 13 bases between. Germline CDR1 reads LNHDA; CDR2 reads SQIVND (reference sequence). Here the CDR3 reads CASNSGDGYNEQFF. CDR3 DNA sequence: TGTGCCAGTAACTCGGGGGACGGCTACAATGAGCAGTTCTTC.

The chain has TRBV5-1 and TRBJ2-7; D is tentatively TRBD1 or TRBD2 (5 bases each). Germline loops: CDR1 SGHRS, CDR2 YFSETQ. V lost 4 bases to trimming and J lost 0 bases, with 8 bases between them. This CDR3 has 13 residues. The CDR3 spells CASSGDASYEQYF. CDR3 nucleotides: TGCGCCAGCAGCGGGGACGCCTCCTACGAGCAGTACTTC.

This clonotype was recorded many times. The genes are TRBV6-2 or TRBV6-3 and TRBJ2-3; 8 bases are shared with TRBD2. V lost 6 bases and J lost 4; bases outside the gene matches: 6. Germline loops: CDR1 MNHEY, CDR2 SVGEGT. The CDR3 totals 14 residues. CDR3 coding DNA: TGTGCCAGCAGCCGAGCGGGGGAGGCAGATACGCAGTATTTT. This sequence encodes CASSRAGEADTQYF.

This clonotype was observed a handful of times. V and J are TRBV15 and TRBJ1-6, with a weak D call TRBD1 (6 bases). Germline V gene sequence: CDR1 LNHNV, CDR2 YYDKDF (reference sequence). V lost 1 base and J lost 7, with 14 bases in between. The CDR3 contains 16 residues. DNA of the CDR3: TGTGCCACCAGCAGAGTAAAGGGACAAGGGAATTCACCCCTCCACTTT. Its protein product is CATSRVKGQGNSPLHF.

V gene TRBV20-1 combines with J gene TRBJ2-1, with 10 bases lining up with TRBD2. V lost 5 bases to trimming and J lost 0 bases; unmatched junction nucleotides: 4. CDR1 is DFQATT, CDR2 SNEGSKA, per germline (reference sequence). The CDR3 has 15 residues. The CDR3 DNA reads as TGCAGTGCTCTTAGCGGGGGGAGCTCCTACAATGAGCAGTTCTTC. This codes for CSALSGGSSYNEQFF.

The chain links TRBV20-1 to TRBJ2-7; the match to TRBD2 covers 8 bases. This CDR3 has 11 amino acids. Germline V gene data show CDR1 as DFQATT and CDR2 as SNEGSKA (reference sequence). The CDR3 loop reads CSATSEYEQYV. In nucleotides, the CDR3 is TGCAGCGCGACTAGCGAGTACGAGCAGTACGTC.

Ten or more counts support this clonotype. The rearrangement uses TRBV4-2 and TRBJ1-1; a weak D match, TRBD1 (5 bases). The length of the CDR3 is 15 residues. The V gene's germline CDR1 is LGHNA and CDR2 YNFKEQ. Deletions cut 0 bases from V and 6 bases from J, with 14 bases between. The CDR3 DNA sequence: TGTGCCAGCAGCCAAGATGTGGGGCGGAGCGCTGAAGCTTTCTTT. This sequence encodes CASSQDVGRSAEAFF.

The chain carries TRBV6-5 and TRBJ2-2; maybe TRBD2 (6 bases). The CDR3 length is 13 residues. The germline V gene has CDR1 MNHEY and CDR2 SVGAGI. Between the trimmed V and J ends, which lost 8 bases and 5 bases, there was a span of 12 bases. The CDR3 reads CASGGALTGELFF. The CDR3 bases are TGTGCCAGCGGAGGGGCGCTGACCGGGGAGCTGTTTTTT.

The genes are TRBV15 and TRBJ1-1, with a possible D match to TRBD1 (6 bases). The V gene's germline CDR1 is LNHNV and CDR2 YYDKDF (reference sequence). The CDR3 is 14 residues long. Trimming pared 2 bases from V and 3 bases from J, leaving 10 bases between. In nucleotides, the CDR3 is TGTGCCACCAGCAGACCGGGGGCCTACACTGAAGCTTTCTTT. Protein product: CATSRPGAYTEAFF.

This clonotype turned up a few times. The CDR3 DNA reads TGCAGTGCTCCACTTCATACGCAGTATTTT. It specifies CSAPLHTQYF. The chain has TRBV20-1 and TRBJ2-3; D uncertain. Germline values: CDR1 DFQATT, CDR2 SNEGSKA (reference sequence). The CDR3 has 10 amino acids. The V gene lost 5 bases and the J gene lost 7 bases, with 7 bases spanning the gap.

This clonotype has a count of ten or more. The V and J genes are TRBV9 and TRBJ2-3; D is perhaps TRBD1 (6 bases). The CDR3 is made up of 15 amino acids. The germline V gene has CDR1 SGDLS and CDR2 YYNGEE. With 5 bases removed from V and 0 bases from J, the gap between germline ends came to 13 bases. The CDR3 loop is CASSYRGGSTDTQYF. CDR3 bases: TGTGCCAGCAGTTATAGAGGGGGTAGCACAGATACGCAGTATTTT.

The chain joins TRBV7-2 to TRBJ2-1; D gene unclear. V shed 1 base and J shed 4 bases, with 8 bases lying between them. This CDR3 is 14 amino acids long. Germline values: CDR1 SGHTA, CDR2 FQGNSA. The CDR3: CASSLEGDYNEQFF. CDR3 nucleotide sequence: TGTGCCAGCAGCTTAGAGGGCGATTACAATGAGCAGTTCTTC.

The V gene is TRBV6-6, the J gene TRBJ1-5; D is ambiguous. Germline V gene data show CDR1 as MNHNY and CDR2 as SVGAGI (reference sequence). The CDR3 is 14 residues long. V lost 6 bases, J lost 0 bases, and 9 bases lay in between. Here the CDR3 DNA reads TGTGCCAGCAGAATATATGATAGCAATCAGCCCCAGCATTTT. Translated: CASRIYDSNQPQHF.

The chain has TRBV4-1 and TRBJ1-1; D is perhaps TRBD1 (6 bases). Germline CDR1 is MGHRA and CDR2 is YSYEKL. V was cut by 2 bases and J by 7 bases, with 17 bases left in between. The CDR3 runs 15 residues. CDR3 sequence reads: CASSQFSRTENEAFF. CDR3 in DNA: TGCGCCAGCAGCCAATTTTCTCGGACAGAAAATGAAGCTTTCTTT.

The chain carries TRBV4-3 and TRBJ1-6; D not certain. Germline CDR1 and CDR2: LGHNA and YSLEER. CDR3 size: 16 residues. Trimming removed 4 bases at V and 6 bases at J, with 16 bases between. CDR3 DNA sequence: TGCGCCAGCAGCCGCTCGTGGCAGCCACTTAATTCACCCCTCCACTTT. Encoded protein: CASSRSWQPLNSPLHF.

This clonotype was observed a few times. V is TRBV10-3 and J is TRBJ2-7; possibly TRBD1 or TRBD2 for D (5 bases each). V lost 2 bases and J lost 3, with 11 bases in between. Looked up from germline, CDR1 is ENHRY and CDR2 is SYGVKD. The CDR3 consists of 14 residues. The CDR3 region is CAISERDGNYEQYF. The CDR3 region has the DNA TGTGCCATCAGTGAGCGGGACGGAAACTACGAGCAGTACTTC.

The rearrangement uses TRBV10-3 and TRBJ1-5, with D possibly being TRBD1 (5 bases). The CDR3 is 13 amino acids. CDR1 is ENHRY, CDR2 SYGVKD, per germline. V was clipped by 7 bases and J by 5 bases, with 12 bases between them. The CDR3 sequence is CAIKDTEYQPQHF. CDR3 coding DNA: TGTGCCATCAAGGACACGGAATATCAGCCCCAGCATTTT.

This clonotype was seen only a few times. V usage is TRBV9 and J usage is TRBJ2-1; D is perhaps TRBD2 (7 bases). V gave up 0 bases and J gave up 0 bases, with 13 bases separating them. CDR1 is SGDLS, CDR2 YYNGEE, per germline. CDR3 length: 17 residues. The CDR3 is CASSVAGGLSSYNEQFF. In nucleotides, the CDR3 is TGTGCCAGCAGCGTAGCGGGGGGCCTTAGCTCCTACAATGAGCAGTTCTTC.

V gene TRBV6-5 combines with J gene TRBJ1-1; D is uncertain. Between the trimmed V and J ends, which lost 7 bases and 4 bases, there was a span of 19 bases. CDR1 and CDR2 from the germline V gene are MNHEY and SVGAGI. This CDR3 has 15 residues. CDR3 nucleotide sequence: TGTGCCAGCATTTTTCGAGGGCCCGCCGGCACTGAAGCTTTCTTT. Protein sequence: CASIFRGPAGTEAFF.

V is TRBV14 and J is TRBJ2-5, with D possibly matching TRBD1 (6 bases). Germline lookup yields CDR1 SGHDN and CDR2 FVKESK. The CDR3 length is 15 residues. Trimming pared 4 bases from V and 2 bases from J, leaving 14 bases between. The CDR3 nucleotides are TGTGCCAGCAGCCCACTCACAGGGTATCAAGAGACCCAGTACTTC. This translates into CASSPLTGYQETQYF.

The gene calls are TRBV11-2 and TRBJ2-1; D remains unclear. Germline assignment: CDR1 SGHAT and CDR2 FQNNGV. The length of the CDR3 is 16 residues. V was clipped by 5 bases and J by 6 bases, with 20 bases between them. CDR3 DNA sequence: TGTGCCAGCAGCGTCTCGGGTGCTTTACCGCTCAATGAGCAGTTCTTC. This translates into CASSVSGALPLNEQFF.

This clonotype has just a few counts. The junction departs from the called germline gene at one end, perhaps through a read error. The chain recombines TRBV29-1 with TRBJ1-2, with D perhaps TRBD1 (5 bases). This CDR3 is 10 amino acids long. The germline gives CDR1 SQVTM, CDR2 ANQGSEA. In DNA form, the CDR3 reads TGCAGCGTTGATGTCTCCGGGGCCGCATTC. It translates to CSVDVSGAAF.